This T cell receptor (beta chain) was captured in a study of cytomegalovirus exposure and HLA in healthy donors. Study-level findings and limits: Reported performance of the classifier showed diagnosis of cytomegalovirus status with high specificity and sensitivity.

The PCR was carried out with 60 Vbeta primers and 13 Jbeta primers. Original data processing: A later analysis tallied 87 million or so unique TCR beta chains, about 11 million of them shared. This table comes from immunoSEQ multiplex PCR, and its TCRdb copy is limited to in-frame clones, with some not included. The DNA was the basis for D and trimming; V, J and clone size are from that table. The sample has 250,000 to 350,000 clones, approximately 90% seen once. With regard to this clone: Its antigen is as yet unknown.

There are 14 residues in the CDR3. V dropped 6 bases and J dropped 1 base, with 13 bases sitting between them. The V gene's germline CDR1 is MDHEN and CDR2 SYDVKM. The receptor was isolated from a man aged 40-49 years in good health and CMV-seropositive. The chain employs TRBV28 and TRBJ2-7, with D tentatively TRBD2 (5 bases). The material sequenced was PBMCs. The CDR3 is CASRAREQSYEQYF. The CDR3 DNA follows: TGTGCCAGCAGGGCGAGGGAACAGTCCTACGAGCAGTACTTC.